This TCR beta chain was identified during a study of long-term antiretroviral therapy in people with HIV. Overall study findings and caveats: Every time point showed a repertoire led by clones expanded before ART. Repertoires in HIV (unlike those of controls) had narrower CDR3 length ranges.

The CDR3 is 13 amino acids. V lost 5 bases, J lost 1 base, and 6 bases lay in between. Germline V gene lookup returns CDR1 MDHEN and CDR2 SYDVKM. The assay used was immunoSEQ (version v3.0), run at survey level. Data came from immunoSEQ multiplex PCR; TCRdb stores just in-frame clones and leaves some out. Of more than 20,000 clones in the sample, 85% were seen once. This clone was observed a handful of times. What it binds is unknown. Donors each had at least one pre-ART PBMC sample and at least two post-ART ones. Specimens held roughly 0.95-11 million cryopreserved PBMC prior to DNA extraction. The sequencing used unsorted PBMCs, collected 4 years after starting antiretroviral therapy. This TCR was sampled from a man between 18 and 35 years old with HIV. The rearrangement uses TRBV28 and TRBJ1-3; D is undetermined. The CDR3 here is CASSPGSGNTIYF. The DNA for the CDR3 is TGTGCCAGCAGTCCCGGTTCTGGAAACACCATATATTTT.